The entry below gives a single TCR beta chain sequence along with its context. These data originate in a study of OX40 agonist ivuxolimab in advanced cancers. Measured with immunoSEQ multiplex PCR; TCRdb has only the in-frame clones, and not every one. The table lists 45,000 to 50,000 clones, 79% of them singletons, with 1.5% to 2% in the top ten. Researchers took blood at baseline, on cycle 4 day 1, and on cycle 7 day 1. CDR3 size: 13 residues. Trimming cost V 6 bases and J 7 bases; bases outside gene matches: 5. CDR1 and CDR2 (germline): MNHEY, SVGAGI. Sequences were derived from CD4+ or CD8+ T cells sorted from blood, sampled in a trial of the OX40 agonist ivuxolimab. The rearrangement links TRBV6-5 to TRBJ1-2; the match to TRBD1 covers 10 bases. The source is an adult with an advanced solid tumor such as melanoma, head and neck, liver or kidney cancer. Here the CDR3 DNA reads TGTGCCAGCAGAAAGGGGACAGGGGTTGGCTACACCTTC. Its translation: CASRKGTGVGYTF.